This T cell receptor (beta chain) was sequenced in a study of blood T cell repertoires in COVID-19. The overall study: Whether acute or convalescent, the COVID-19 samples came from the United States, Italy and Spain. Nucleic acid was either cDNA or gDNA, and it came from T cells, B-cell-depleted T cells, or PBMCs.

Followed longitudinally, the Seattle patients had been enrolled during active infection. Original data processing: Amplifying reference gene primers gave estimates of nucleated cell counts. The assay was immunoSEQ multiplex PCR, and TCRdb's table has in-frame clones only and misses some. V and J calls and clone size come straight from that table; D and trimming were deduced from the DNA. The profile shows roughly 330,000 clones, around 90% of them singletons. The CDR3 covers 17 residues. In germline, CDR1 is LNHDA, CDR2 SQIVND (reference sequence). The V and J ends lost 4 bases and 6 bases, in that order; junction bases with no gene match: 14.

Sample: peripheral blood. This rearrangement joins TRBV19 to TRBJ1-1, with 10 bases that match TRBD1. The receptor's source is a man aged 30 to 39 with COVID-19, enrolled during active disease. The CDR3 DNA is TGTGCCAGTAGTAGATTACTACCGGGACAGGGGATAGCTGAAGCTTTCTTT. It encodes CASSRLLPGQGIAEAFF. Variable domain in full (rest from reference TRBV19 and TRBJ1-1): DGGITQSPKYLFRKEGQNVTLSCEQNLNHDAMYWYRQDPGQGLRLIYYSQIVNDFQKGDIAEGYSVSREKKESFPLTVTSAQKNPTAFYLCASSRLLPGQGIAEAFFGQGTRLTVV.